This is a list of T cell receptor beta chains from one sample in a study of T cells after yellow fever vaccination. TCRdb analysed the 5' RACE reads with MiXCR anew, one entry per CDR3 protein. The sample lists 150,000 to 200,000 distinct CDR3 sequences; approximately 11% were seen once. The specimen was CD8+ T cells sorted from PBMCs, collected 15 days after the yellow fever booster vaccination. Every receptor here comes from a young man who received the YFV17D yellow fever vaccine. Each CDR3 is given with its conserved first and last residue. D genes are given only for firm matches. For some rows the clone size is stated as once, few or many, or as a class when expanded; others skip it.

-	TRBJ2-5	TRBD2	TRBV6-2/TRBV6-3	CASSSGTSEVETQYF	TGTGCCAGCAGTTCCGGGACTAGCGAAGTGGAGACCCAGTACTTC
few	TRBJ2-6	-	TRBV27	CASSKPNVLTF	TGTGCCAGCTCAAAGCCCAACGTCCTGACTTTC
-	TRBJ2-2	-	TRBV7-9	CASSRKDRIHTGELFF	TGTGCCAGCAGCCGAAAGGACAGAATACACACCGGGGAGCTGTTTTTT
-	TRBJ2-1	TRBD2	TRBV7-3	CASSLNLAGYNEQFF	TGTGCCAGCAGCTTAAACCTAGCGGGGTACAATGAGCAGTTCTTC
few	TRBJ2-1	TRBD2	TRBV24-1	CATSDSQAGGPNNEQFF	TGTGCCACCAGTGATTCACAAGCGGGGGGGCCAAACAATGAGCAGTTCTTC
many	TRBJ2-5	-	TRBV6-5	CASSYVQGEETQYF	TGTGCCAGCAGTTACGTACAGGGAGAAGAGACCCAGTACTTC
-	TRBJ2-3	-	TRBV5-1	CASSSFGGTDTQYF	TGCGCCAGCAGCTCCTTCGGGGGCACGGATACGCAGTATTTT
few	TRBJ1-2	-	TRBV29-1	CSVEALDYGYTF	TGCAGCGTTGAAGCCCTGGACTATGGCTACACCTTC
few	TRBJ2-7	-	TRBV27	CASSSEGGSYEQYF	TGTGCCAGCAGTTCTGAGGGTGGATCCTACGAGCAGTACTTC
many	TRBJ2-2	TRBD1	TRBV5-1	CASRERTGRNTGELFF	TGCGCCAGCAGAGAGCGGACAGGCAGAAACACCGGGGAGCTGTTTTTT
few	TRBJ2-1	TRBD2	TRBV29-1	CSVDLWTSGSGNEQFF	TGCAGCGTCGACTTGTGGACTAGCGGTTCGGGCAATGAGCAGTTCTTC
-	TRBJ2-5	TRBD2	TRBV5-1	CASSLVVRGGLETQYF	TGCGCCAGCAGCTTGGTGGTGCGGGGGGGCTTGGAGACCCAGTACTTC
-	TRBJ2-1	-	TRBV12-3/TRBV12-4	CASSFVDSTYNEQFF	TGTGCCAGCAGTTTCGTGGACTCCACCTACAATGAGCAGTTCTTC
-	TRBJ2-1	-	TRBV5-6	CASSLSGRNEQFF	TGTGCCAGCAGCCTATCAGGGAGGAATGAGCAGTTCTTC
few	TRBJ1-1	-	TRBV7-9	CALGAFTEAFF	TGTGCACTGGGAGCCTTCACTGAAGCTTTCTTT
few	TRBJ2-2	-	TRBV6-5	CASSYSWAAGELFF	TGTGCCAGCAGTTACTCGTGGGCCGCCGGGGAGCTGTTTTTT
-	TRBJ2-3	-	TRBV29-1	CSVEDLGSFPDTQYF	TGCAGCGTTGAAGATTTAGGGAGTTTTCCGGATACGCAGTATTTT
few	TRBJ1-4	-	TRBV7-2	CASSLPQGVDEKLFF	TGTGCCAGCAGCTTACCGCAGGGCGTGGATGAAAAACTGTTTTTT
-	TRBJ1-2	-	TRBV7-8	CASSLRGANYGYTF	TGTGCCAGCAGCTTGAGGGGAGCTAACTATGGCTACACCTTC
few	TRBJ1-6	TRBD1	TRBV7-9	CASSLGQDSPLHF	TGTGCCAGCAGTCTCGGACAGGATTCACCCCTCCACTTT
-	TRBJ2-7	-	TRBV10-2	CASLGGHEQYF	TGCGCCAGCCTCGGGGGGCACGAGCAGTACTTC
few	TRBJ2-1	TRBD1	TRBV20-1	CSAINRGPYNEQFF	TGCAGTGCTATAAACAGGGGGCCCTACAATGAGCAGTTCTTC
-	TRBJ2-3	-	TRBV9	CASSSDRAASTDTQYF	TGTGCCAGCAGCTCGGATCGGGCGGCTAGCACAGATACGCAGTATTTT
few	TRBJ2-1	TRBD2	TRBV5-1	CASSSLAGDYNEQFF	TGCGCCAGCAGCTCTTTGGCGGGGGACTACAATGAGCAGTTCTTC
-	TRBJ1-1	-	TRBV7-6	CASSLAAGGMNTEAFF	TGTGCCAGCAGCTTAGCGGCGGGGGGTATGAACACTGAAGCTTTCTTT
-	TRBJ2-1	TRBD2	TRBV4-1	CASSHGTSGYNEQFF	TGCGCCAGCAGTCACGGGACTAGCGGGTACAATGAGCAGTTCTTC
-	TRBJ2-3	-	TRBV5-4	CASSLGRFTDTQYF	TGTGCCAGCAGCTTGGGGCGGTTCACAGATACGCAGTATTTT
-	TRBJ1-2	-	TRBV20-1	CSARDPREPNGYTF	TGCAGTGCTAGAGATCCCCGGGAACCTAATGGCTACACCTTC
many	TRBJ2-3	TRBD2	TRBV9	CASSPGTSGGPTDTQYF	TGTGCCAGCAGCCCCGGGACTAGCGGGGGGCCCACAGATACGCAGTATTTT
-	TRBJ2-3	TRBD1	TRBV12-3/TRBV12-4	CASSSDTDRVVADTQYF	TGTGCCAGCAGTTCAGATACGGACAGGGTTGTAGCAGATACGCAGTATTTT
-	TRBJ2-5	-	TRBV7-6	CASSLLVAELQETQYF	TGTGCCAGCAGCTTATTGGTAGCGGAACTCCAAGAGACCCAGTACTTC
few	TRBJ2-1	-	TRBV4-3	CASSQDSGLSSYNEQFF	TGCGCCAGCAGCCAAGATAGTGGCCTAAGCTCCTACAATGAGCAGTTCTTC
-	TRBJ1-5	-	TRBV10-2	CASSESKALQPQHF	TGCGCCAGCAGTGAGTCGAAGGCTCTGCAGCCCCAGCATTTT
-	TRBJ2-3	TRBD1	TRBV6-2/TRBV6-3	CASKLPGQVADTQYF	TGTGCCAGCAAACTTCCAGGACAGGTAGCAGATACGCAGTATTTT
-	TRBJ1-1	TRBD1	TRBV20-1	CSARERTGWHTEAFF	TGCAGTGCTAGAGAGAGGACAGGGTGGCACACTGAAGCTTTCTTT
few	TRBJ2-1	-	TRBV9	CASSPFSHNEQFF	TGTGCCAGCAGCCCCTTTTCCCACAATGAGCAGTTCTTC
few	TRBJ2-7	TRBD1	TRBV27	CASSQKTGREQYF	TGTGCCAGCAGTCAAAAGACAGGGCGGGAGCAGTACTTC
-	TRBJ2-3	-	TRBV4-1	CASSQRGADTQYF	TGCGCCAGCAGCCAACGAGGCGCAGATACGCAGTATTTT
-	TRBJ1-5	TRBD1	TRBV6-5	CASSHRGQRQPQHF	TGTGCCAGCAGCCACAGGGGGCAAAGGCAGCCCCAGCATTTT
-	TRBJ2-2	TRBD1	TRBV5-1	CASSYTPADRDTGELFF	TGCGCCAGCAGCTATACGCCCGCGGACAGGGACACCGGGGAGCTGTTTTTT
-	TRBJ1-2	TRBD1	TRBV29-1	CSVDGTGVSYTF	TGCAGCGTTGATGGTACAGGGGTTAGTTACACCTTC
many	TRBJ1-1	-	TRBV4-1	CAVRPADYMNTEAFF	TGCGCCGTCCGCCCGGCAGACTATATGAACACTGAAGCTTTCTTT
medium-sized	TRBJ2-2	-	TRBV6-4	CASSEANTGELFF	TGTGCCAGCAGTGAGGCGAACACCGGGGAGCTGTTTTTT
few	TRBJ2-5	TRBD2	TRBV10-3	CATLAGDETQYF	TGTGCCACTTTAGCGGGGGATGAGACCCAGTACTTC
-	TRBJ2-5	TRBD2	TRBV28	CASSSRTSGGQETQYF	TGTGCCAGCAGTTCTCGGACTAGCGGGGGGCAAGAGACCCAGTACTTC
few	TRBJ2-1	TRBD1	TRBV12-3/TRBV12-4	CASSSTDRVANEQFF	TGTGCCAGCAGTTCCACGGACAGGGTGGCCAATGAGCAGTTCTTC
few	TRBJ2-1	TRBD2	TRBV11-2	CASRARGLAGKRQFF	TGTGCCAGCAGGGCAAGGGGACTAGCGGGCAAAAGGCAGTTCTTC
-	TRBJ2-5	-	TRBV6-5	CASSYGTSWTQYF	TGTGCCAGCAGTTACGGGACCAGCTGGACCCAGTACTTC